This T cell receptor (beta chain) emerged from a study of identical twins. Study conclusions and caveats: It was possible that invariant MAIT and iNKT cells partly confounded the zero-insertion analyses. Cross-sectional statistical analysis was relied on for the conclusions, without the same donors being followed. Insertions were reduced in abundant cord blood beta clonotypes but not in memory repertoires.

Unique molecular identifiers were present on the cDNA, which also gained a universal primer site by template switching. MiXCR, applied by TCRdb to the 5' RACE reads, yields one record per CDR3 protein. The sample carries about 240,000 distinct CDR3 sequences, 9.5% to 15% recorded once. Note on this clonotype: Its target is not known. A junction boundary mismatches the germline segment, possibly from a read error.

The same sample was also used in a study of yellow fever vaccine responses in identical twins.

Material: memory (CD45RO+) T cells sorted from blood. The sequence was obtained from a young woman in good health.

The CDR3 sequence: CDSSLPGATQYF. As DNA, the CDR3 is TGTGACAGCAGTTTACCGGGGGCGACCCAGTACTTC. The chain recombines TRBV28 with TRBJ2-5; D may be TRBD1 or TRBD2 (6 bases each). The CDR3 totals 12 residues. Germline V CDR1 and CDR2: MDHEN, SYDVKM.